This TCR beta chain was observed in a study of blood T cells in healthy people across ages. This CDR3 contains 16 residues. Germline V CDR1 and CDR2: MGHRA, YSYEKL. V was clipped by 4 bases and J by 7 bases; unmatched bases: 13. Then a second PCR, running roughly 7 to 11 cycles, was carried out with a sample-barcoded 5' primer and a J-beta primer mix. Carrying 12 random nucleotides, a template-switch adaptor labeled each individual cDNA molecule. TCRdb reprocessed the 5' RACE reads with MiXCR, giving one entry per CDR3 protein. Altogether 800,000 to 950,000 distinct CDR3 sequences are present, roughly 28% being singletons, with the ten largest covering roughly a tenth. This clonotype has more than one count but fewer than ten. All donors came from Russia, were Caucasian and healthy, and spanned ages roughly 6 to 95. This sample also appeared in a second study, on T cells of mothers and their children. That report notes: Relative to unrelated pairs, biologically related mother-child dyads exhibited marginally greater, non-significant overlap.

Sequenced: blood. The chain uses TRBV4-1 and TRBJ2-1; 7 nucleotides align to TRBD2. The clonotype was recovered from a woman in her forties in good health. DNA of the CDR3: TGCGCCAGCAGCCTCCGCTTCGCGGGGGTGGCGAATGAGCAGTTCTTC. As protein: CASSLRFAGVANEQFF.